This passage covers 9 T cell receptor beta chains from one sample sequenced in a study of blood T cell repertoires in COVID-19. Method: immunoSEQ multiplex PCR; TCRdb's copy keeps in-frame clones and lacks some. The sample shows fewer than 250,000 clones, approximately 83% of them seen only once. The sample taken for sequencing was peripheral blood. All receptors come from a human donor in a cohort sampled during active COVID-19.

This clone was picked up a small number of times. The gene calls are TRBV6-1 and TRBJ2-5; 7 positions agree with TRBD1. Germline CDR1 MNHNS, CDR2 SASEGT. V lost 3 bases, J lost 4 bases, and 14 bases stayed unmatched. CDR3 length equals 17 residues. CDR3: CASSDRQGRGKLETQYF. CDR3 DNA: TGTGCCAGCAGTGACCGACAGGGTAGGGGAAAGTTAGAGACCCAGTACTTC.

This rearrangement joins TRBV5-1 to TRBJ2-3, with 8 bases that match TRBD1. The germline V gene encodes CDR1 SGHRS and CDR2 YFSETQ. V shed 5 bases, J shed 2 bases, and the junction held 4 bases outside the gene matches. CDR3 length: 14 amino acids. The CDR3 nucleotides are TGCGCCAGCAGGGGGACAGGAACCACAGATACGCAGTATTTT. As protein: CASRGTGTTDTQYF.

The J gene is TRBJ1-2, the V gene TRBV12-5; TRBD1 matches 7 bases. The CDR3 runs 17 residues. CDR1 is LGHNT, CDR2 FRNRAP, per germline. Trimming took 2 bases from V and 8 from J; bases not matched to a gene: 17. This CDR3 is CASGLTVSPQQGGGYTF. The CDR3 nucleotides read TGTGCTAGTGGTTTGACGGTCAGCCCCCAGCAGGGGGGAGGCTACACCTTC. Based on the CDR3 plus reference TRBV12-5 and TRBJ1-2, the full variable domain is DARVTQTPRHKVTEMGQEVTMRCQPILGHNTVFWYRQTMMQGLELLAYFRNRAPLDDSGMPKDRFSAEMPDATLATLKIQPSEPRDSAVYFCASGLTVSPQQGGGYTFGSGTRLTVV.

This rearrangement joins TRBV2 to TRBJ2-2; D is unresolved. Looked up from germline, CDR1 is SNHLY and CDR2 is FYNNEI. Deletions cut 5 bases from V and 7 bases from J, with 8 bases between. The CDR3 totals 12 residues. Here the CDR3 reads CASSRLDGELFF. The CDR3 DNA sequence: TGTGCCAGCAGTCGACTGGACGGGGAGCTGTTTTTT.

V usage is TRBV18 and J usage is TRBJ1-2; no clear D. V was clipped by 4 bases and J by 4 bases, with 13 bases between them. This CDR3 has 14 amino acids. The germline V gene has CDR1 KGHSH and CDR2 LQKENI. The CDR3: CASSQDGGSYGYTF. The CDR3 DNA reads TGTGCCAGCTCACAGGACGGAGGTTCCTATGGCTACACCTTC. Complete variable domain (other parts from reference TRBV18 and TRBJ1-2): NAGVMQNPRHLVRRRGQEARLRCSPMKGHSHVYWYRQLPEEGLKFMVYLQKENIIDESGMPKERFSAEFPKEGPSILRIQQVVRGDSAAYFCASSQDGGSYGYTFGSGTRLTVV.

CDR3 amino acids: CASSPGLAGVYEETQYF. Here the CDR3 DNA reads TGTGCCAGCAGTCCTGGACTAGCGGGAGTTTACGAGGAGACCCAGTACTTC. This sequence joins TRBV27 and TRBJ2-5; 13 bases align to TRBD2. Germline trimming cut 5 bases from V and 5 bases from J; bases unmatched to any gene: 11. CDR1 is MNHEY, CDR2 SMNVEV, per germline (reference sequence). The CDR3 extends over 17 amino acids.

The gene calls are TRBV15 and TRBJ1-2; a possible D gene is TRBD1 (6 bases). V was clipped by 0 bases and J by 8 bases, with 7 bases between them. CDR3 length: 12 amino acids. The germline V gene encodes CDR1 LNHNV and CDR2 YYDKDF (reference sequence). The CDR3 nucleotides read TGTGCCACCAGCAGAGACAGGGGAGGCTACACCTTC. Translated, it gives CATSRDRGGYTF.

Here the CDR3 reads CASRTGTTGTYNEQFF. Here the CDR3 DNA reads TGTGCCAGTAGAACGGGGACTACAGGGACCTACAATGAGCAGTTCTTC. The chain is built from TRBV19 and TRBJ2-1, with a tentative D call TRBD2 (7 bases). V lost 6 bases and J lost 2, with 17 bases in between. The CDR3 runs to 16 residues. Germline V CDR1 and CDR2: LNHDA, SQIVND (reference sequence).

This rearrangement joins TRBV7-2 to TRBJ2-2; D is ambiguous. The germline V gene encodes CDR1 SGHTA and CDR2 FQGNSA. Between the trimmed V and J ends, which lost 2 bases and 1 base, there was a span of 8 bases. This CDR3 has 15 residues. The CDR3 DNA reads as TGTGCCAGCAGCTTACGGGTCGGGAACACCGGGGAGCTGTTTTTT. It yields the protein CASSLRVGNTGELFF.